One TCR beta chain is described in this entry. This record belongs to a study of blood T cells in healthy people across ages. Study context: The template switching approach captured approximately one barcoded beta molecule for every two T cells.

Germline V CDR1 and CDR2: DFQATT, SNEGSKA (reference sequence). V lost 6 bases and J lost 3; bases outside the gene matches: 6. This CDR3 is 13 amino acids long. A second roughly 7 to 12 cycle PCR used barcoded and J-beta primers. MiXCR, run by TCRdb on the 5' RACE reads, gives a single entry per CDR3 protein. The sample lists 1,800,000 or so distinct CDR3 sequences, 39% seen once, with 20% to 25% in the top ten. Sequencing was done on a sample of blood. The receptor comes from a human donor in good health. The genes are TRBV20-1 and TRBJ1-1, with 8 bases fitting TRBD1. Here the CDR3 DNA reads TGCAGTGCCACGACAGGGGTGCACACTGAAGCTTTCTTT. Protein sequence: CSATTGVHTEAFF.